This is a list of T cell receptor beta chains from one sample in a study of T cells after yellow fever vaccination. A single record per CDR3 protein comes from TCRdb applying MiXCR to the 5' RACE reads. The table includes roughly 79,000 distinct CDR3 sequences, about 7.7% detected once. This sample comprised CD8+ T cells sorted from PBMCs, obtained roughly 10 days after the first yellow fever vaccination. Every receptor here comes from a man in his late teens or twenties who received the YFV17D yellow fever vaccine. The CDR3 runs from the conserved cysteine through the conserved F or W. Fields, in order: clone size, V gene, D gene, J gene, CDR3 DNA, CDR3 protein. D genes are given only for firm matches. Not every row has a clone size; where given, it reads once, few, many or a size class.

abundance: many; v_gene: TRBV7-8; d_gene: -; j_gene: TRBJ2-3; CDR3nt: TGTGCCAGCAGCTTCCCCTCTTCAGATACGCAGTATTTT; CDR3aa: CASSFPSSDTQYF
abundance: many; v_gene: TRBV9; d_gene: -; j_gene: TRBJ2-1; CDR3nt: TGTGCCAGCGAGCACGTTAGCGGTGAGCAGTTCTTC; CDR3aa: CASEHVSGEQFF
abundance: -; v_gene: TRBV13; d_gene: -; j_gene: TRBJ2-3; CDR3nt: TGTGCCAGCAGCTTGGCCCAATGGGATACGCAGTATTTT; CDR3aa: CASSLAQWDTQYF
abundance: few; v_gene: TRBV7-7; d_gene: TRBD2; j_gene: TRBJ2-3; CDR3nt: TGTGCTAGCAGCCCTCTAGCGGGGGGGGGATTAGGTACAGATACGCAGTATTTT; CDR3aa: CASSPLAGGGLGTDTQYF
abundance: -; v_gene: TRBV5-1; d_gene: -; j_gene: TRBJ2-2; CDR3nt: TGCGCCAGCAGTTCGACAGCGAACACCGGGGAGCTGTTTTTT; CDR3aa: CASSSTANTGELFF
abundance: many; v_gene: TRBV2; d_gene: TRBD2; j_gene: TRBJ2-5; CDR3nt: TGTGCCACCTCAACTAGCGGGGCGCTGAGGGAGACCCAGTACTTC; CDR3aa: CATSTSGALRETQYF
abundance: many; v_gene: TRBV12-5; d_gene: -; j_gene: TRBJ2-5; CDR3nt: TGTGCTAGTGGTTTGGTACTGACGGGTCAAGAGACCCAGTACTTC; CDR3aa: CASGLVLTGQETQYF
abundance: many; v_gene: TRBV7-6; d_gene: -; j_gene: TRBJ2-1; CDR3nt: TGTGCCAGCAGCTTACCCCTGAGGTCCAATGAGCAGTTCTTC; CDR3aa: CASSLPLRSNEQFF
abundance: many; v_gene: TRBV4-1; d_gene: -; j_gene: TRBJ1-5; CDR3nt: TGCGCCAGCAGCCAAGATGGTTTGAGCAATCAGCCCCAGCATTTT; CDR3aa: CASSQDGLSNQPQHF
abundance: many; v_gene: TRBV5-1; d_gene: -; j_gene: TRBJ2-3; CDR3nt: TGCGCCAGCAGCCCTCATCCGAGTGGACCCAACACAGATACGCAGTATTTT; CDR3aa: CASSPHPSGPNTDTQYF
abundance: few; v_gene: TRBV4-1; d_gene: -; j_gene: TRBJ2-5; CDR3nt: TGCGCCAGCAGCATCGTTATCCAAGAGACCCAGTACTTC; CDR3aa: CASSIVIQETQYF
abundance: few; v_gene: TRBV4-3; d_gene: -; j_gene: TRBJ2-1; CDR3nt: TGCGCCAGCAGCCAAGAAATTAGACAGGGAGGCTACAATGAGCAGTTCTTC; CDR3aa: CASSQEIRQGGYNEQFF
abundance: few; v_gene: TRBV7-2; d_gene: -; j_gene: TRBJ2-3; CDR3nt: TGTGCCAGCAGCCCCTGGGGAGATACGCAGTATTTT; CDR3aa: CASSPWGDTQYF
abundance: few; v_gene: TRBV4-1; d_gene: -; j_gene: TRBJ2-5; CDR3nt: TGCGCCAGCAGCCAGCTCGCGGCGGTCCAAGAGACCCAGTACTTC; CDR3aa: CASSQLAAVQETQYF
abundance: few; v_gene: TRBV5-1; d_gene: -; j_gene: TRBJ2-6; CDR3nt: TGCGCCAGCGGCGACGCTTTCCTCGAAATTGGGGCCAACGTCCTGACTTTC; CDR3aa: CASGDAFLEIGANVLTF
abundance: few; v_gene: TRBV3-1; d_gene: TRBD1; j_gene: TRBJ2-1; CDR3nt: TGTGCCAGCAGCCAATCAATCCCCCGGCAGACAGGGGAAAGCTACAATGAGCAGTTCTTC; CDR3aa: CASSQSIPRQTGESYNEQFF
abundance: many; v_gene: TRBV5-1; d_gene: -; j_gene: TRBJ2-7; CDR3nt: TGCGCCAGCAGCCGTCCATCAGGGGAGGGAGGCGAGCAGTACTTC; CDR3aa: CASSRPSGEGGEQYF
abundance: few; v_gene: TRBV5-1; d_gene: -; j_gene: TRBJ1-3; CDR3nt: TGCGCCAGCAGCTTTGACAGCTCGGCTACGGGAAACACCATATATTTT; CDR3aa: CASSFDSSATGNTIYF
abundance: many; v_gene: TRBV7-8; d_gene: TRBD1; j_gene: TRBJ2-3; CDR3nt: TGTGCCAGCAGCTTACAGGACAGGACAGATACGCAGTATTTT; CDR3aa: CASSLQDRTDTQYF
abundance: many; v_gene: TRBV7-6; d_gene: TRBD2; j_gene: TRBJ2-2; CDR3nt: TGTGCCAGCAGCTTTCGGGGGGGCCTTACCGGGGAGCTGTTTTTT; CDR3aa: CASSFRGGLTGELFF
abundance: many; v_gene: TRBV10-2; d_gene: TRBD2; j_gene: TRBJ2-1; CDR3nt: TGCGCCAGTGCCGGGACTAGCGGGGGGCGTATTTCCTACAATGAGCAGTTCTTC; CDR3aa: CASAGTSGGRISYNEQFF
abundance: many; v_gene: TRBV5-6; d_gene: -; j_gene: TRBJ2-7; CDR3nt: TGTGCCAGCAGCTCCCTCACGGGGACCTACGAGCAGTACTTC; CDR3aa: CASSSLTGTYEQYF
abundance: many; v_gene: TRBV20-1; d_gene: TRBD1; j_gene: TRBJ1-1; CDR3nt: TGCAGTGCTATCCACCCAAACAGGGGGCGAGCTTTCTTT; CDR3aa: CSAIHPNRGRAFF
abundance: few; v_gene: TRBV4-1; d_gene: -; j_gene: TRBJ2-3; CDR3nt: TGCGCCAGCAGCCAAGTACTAGCAGGAACAGATACGCAGTATTTT; CDR3aa: CASSQVLAGTDTQYF
abundance: few; v_gene: TRBV7-9; d_gene: -; j_gene: TRBJ2-5; CDR3nt: TGTGCCAGCAGCCCCCCAATAGAGGGGGGGGGCGTCGAGACCCAGTACTTC; CDR3aa: CASSPPIEGGGVETQYF
abundance: many; v_gene: TRBV6-4; d_gene: TRBD2; j_gene: TRBJ2-3; CDR3nt: TGTGCCAGCAGTGGGACTAGCGGGGGCACAGATACGCAGTATTTT; CDR3aa: CASSGTSGGTDTQYF
abundance: many; v_gene: TRBV4-3; d_gene: -; j_gene: TRBJ2-7; CDR3nt: TGCGCCAGCAGCCAAGATACCGGGGGGCTATACGAGCAGTACTTC; CDR3aa: CASSQDTGGLYEQYF
abundance: few; v_gene: TRBV7-8; d_gene: TRBD1; j_gene: TRBJ2-1; CDR3nt: TGTGCCAGCAGCCCTCCACCCGGCGGCGCAGGGGGCTACAATGAGCAGTTCTTC; CDR3aa: CASSPPPGGAGGYNEQFF
abundance: many; v_gene: TRBV11-2; d_gene: -; j_gene: TRBJ1-4; CDR3nt: TGTGCCAGCAGCTTGGGACCTACTAATGAAAAACTGTTTTTT; CDR3aa: CASSLGPTNEKLFF
abundance: many; v_gene: TRBV6-1; d_gene: TRBD2; j_gene: TRBJ2-5; CDR3nt: TGTGCCAGCAGTGAATCCGCGGGGGGCCAAGAGACCCAGTACTTC; CDR3aa: CASSESAGGQETQYF
abundance: many; v_gene: TRBV7-3; d_gene: TRBD2; j_gene: TRBJ2-1; CDR3nt: TGTGCCAGCAGCCCAGGACTAGCGGGGGGGCACTCCTACAATGAGCAGTTCTTC; CDR3aa: CASSPGLAGGHSYNEQFF
abundance: many; v_gene: TRBV7-9; d_gene: TRBD2; j_gene: TRBJ2-3; CDR3nt: TGTGCCAGCAGCTTAAGCGGGGGGGCTGCAGATACGCAGTATTTT; CDR3aa: CASSLSGGAADTQYF
abundance: few; v_gene: TRBV13; d_gene: TRBD2; j_gene: TRBJ2-3; CDR3nt: TGTGCCAGCAGCCAACGGGGGGGGATTACAGATACGCAGTATTTT; CDR3aa: CASSQRGGITDTQYF
abundance: few; v_gene: TRBV27; d_gene: -; j_gene: TRBJ2-5; CDR3nt: TGTGCCAGCAGTTTATATGGGGGCGGAGGGGAGACCCAGTACTTC; CDR3aa: CASSLYGGGGETQYF
abundance: many; v_gene: TRBV7-9; d_gene: -; j_gene: TRBJ1-1; CDR3nt: TGTGCCAGCAGCTTAGGTGGCCAGGGTGGATCAGCTTTCTTT; CDR3aa: CASSLGGQGGSAFF
abundance: many; v_gene: TRBV4-1; d_gene: -; j_gene: TRBJ2-6; CDR3nt: TGCGCCAGCAGCCAAGATGGAGTGGGCAGGGTGAACTCTGGGGCCAACGTCCTGACTTTC; CDR3aa: CASSQDGVGRVNSGANVLTF
abundance: -; v_gene: TRBV7-9; d_gene: -; j_gene: TRBJ1-1; CDR3nt: TGTGCCAGCAGCCACAGGGTAGACAGCACTGAAGCTTTCTTT; CDR3aa: CASSHRVDSTEAFF
abundance: many; v_gene: TRBV7-3; d_gene: TRBD2; j_gene: TRBJ2-1; CDR3nt: TGTGCCAGCAGCTCACTACTAGCGGGGGCCTTAGGCGAGCAGTTCTTC; CDR3aa: CASSSLLAGALGEQFF
abundance: many; v_gene: TRBV6-5; d_gene: -; j_gene: TRBJ1-2; CDR3nt: TGTGCCAGCAGTTACTCGGTGGGCTATGGCTACACCTTC; CDR3aa: CASSYSVGYGYTF
abundance: few; v_gene: TRBV5-1; d_gene: TRBD2; j_gene: TRBJ2-1; CDR3nt: TGCGCCAGCAGCTGGAGCGGGGGGGCCTACAATGAGCAGTTCTTC; CDR3aa: CASSWSGGAYNEQFF
abundance: -; v_gene: TRBV6-1; d_gene: TRBD2; j_gene: TRBJ2-7; CDR3nt: TGTGCCAGCAGTAGCGGGACTGATACCTACGAGCAGTACTTC; CDR3aa: CASSSGTDTYEQYF
abundance: many; v_gene: TRBV20-1; d_gene: -; j_gene: TRBJ1-4; CDR3nt: TGCAGTGCTACGGACCTGGGTCCAACTAATGAAAAACTGTTTTTT; CDR3aa: CSATDLGPTNEKLFF
abundance: many; v_gene: TRBV9; d_gene: -; j_gene: TRBJ1-2; CDR3nt: TGTGCCAGCAGCGTAAGAAGTGGCCGGGGGCACTATGGCTACACCTTC; CDR3aa: CASSVRSGRGHYGYTF
abundance: many; v_gene: TRBV2; d_gene: TRBD1; j_gene: TRBJ2-1; CDR3nt: TGTGCCAGCAGTGAAGCATGGGACAGGGACGTCAATGAGCAGTTCTTC; CDR3aa: CASSEAWDRDVNEQFF
abundance: many; v_gene: TRBV4-3; d_gene: -; j_gene: TRBJ1-2; CDR3nt: TGCGCCAGCAGCCATGGGGACACCGCCTCTGATGGCTACACCTTC; CDR3aa: CASSHGDTASDGYTF
abundance: few; v_gene: TRBV7-8; d_gene: -; j_gene: TRBJ2-2; CDR3nt: TGTGCCAGCACCCTACCCCGGGGTACAGGCAGGACCGGGGAGCTGTTTTTT; CDR3aa: CASTLPRGTGRTGELFF
abundance: -; v_gene: TRBV9; d_gene: TRBD2; j_gene: TRBJ2-3; CDR3nt: TGTGCCAGCAGCGTCGGGGGGGGCGCGAGCACAGATACGCAGTATTTT; CDR3aa: CASSVGGGASTDTQYF
abundance: many; v_gene: TRBV4-3; d_gene: TRBD2; j_gene: TRBJ2-3; CDR3nt: TGCGCCAGCAGCCAAGATCGGGGGGGCAGAACAGATACGCAGTATTTT; CDR3aa: CASSQDRGGRTDTQYF
abundance: -; v_gene: TRBV7-2; d_gene: -; j_gene: TRBJ2-3; CDR3nt: TGTGCCAGCAGCTTAGATATGCGGCAGTATTTT; CDR3aa: CASSLDMRQYF
abundance: -; v_gene: TRBV12-3/TRBV12-4; d_gene: TRBD1; j_gene: TRBJ1-3; CDR3nt: TGTGCCAGCAATGACCGGGACAGGGAAGGAAACACCATATATTTT; CDR3aa: CASNDRDREGNTIYF
abundance: -; v_gene: TRBV4-1; d_gene: TRBD1; j_gene: TRBJ2-1; CDR3nt: TGCGCCCGCAGCCAGAGGACAGGGGGCTTGGGGAATGAGCAGTTCTTC; CDR3aa: CARSQRTGGLGNEQFF
abundance: many; v_gene: TRBV29-1; d_gene: -; j_gene: TRBJ2-1; CDR3nt: TGCAGCGTTGGGGGGGACAGCTCCGTCTTCGCCTACAATGAGCAGTTCTTC; CDR3aa: CSVGGDSSVFAYNEQFF
abundance: few; v_gene: TRBV24-1; d_gene: -; j_gene: TRBJ2-3; CDR3nt: TGTGCCACCAGTGATTATTCGGCAGGCAGTACAGATACGCAGTATTTT; CDR3aa: CATSDYSAGSTDTQYF
abundance: many; v_gene: TRBV7-2; d_gene: -; j_gene: TRBJ2-7; CDR3nt: TGTGCCAGCAGCCCATTAGCGGTTAGCTCCTACGAGCAGTACTTC; CDR3aa: CASSPLAVSSYEQYF
abundance: few; v_gene: TRBV5-1; d_gene: TRBD2; j_gene: TRBJ2-1; CDR3nt: TGCGCCAGCAGCTTCGGGGCTAGCGGGAACAATGAGCAGTTCTTC; CDR3aa: CASSFGASGNNEQFF
abundance: many; v_gene: TRBV5-1; d_gene: TRBD2; j_gene: TRBJ2-1; CDR3nt: TGCGCCAGCAGCTTGAAGCTAGCGGGGATTTATTCCTACAATGAGCAGTTCTTC; CDR3aa: CASSLKLAGIYSYNEQFF
abundance: many; v_gene: TRBV9; d_gene: -; j_gene: TRBJ2-1; CDR3nt: TGTGCCAGCAGCGATCGACAGGAGCAGTTCTTC; CDR3aa: CASSDRQEQFF